Listed here is a single TCR beta chain. As yet, its antigen is unknown. Next came a second PCR, run for roughly 6 to 11 cycles, which used a sample-barcoded 5' primer along with a J-beta primer mix. TCRdb passed the 5' RACE reads through MiXCR, listing each CDR3 protein once. The data hold more than 550,000 distinct CDR3 sequences, with roughly 20% observed a single time. Each donor gave about 9.3 milliliters of peripheral blood. Germline V lookup: CDR1 GTSNPN, CDR2 SVGIG (reference sequence). The CDR3 sequence is 16 residues long. This sample is part of a study of blood T cells in healthy people across ages. Study conclusions and caveats: Percentage of naive T cells showed a strong correlation with TCR beta diversity.

The chain recombines TRBV30 with TRBJ2-5; 10 nucleotides agree with TRBD2. The J call may not be correct, given that the DNA end is closer to TRBJ2-1. Source material: blood. This TCR derives from a man between 65 and 80 years old in good health. CDR3 sequence (DNA): TGTGCCTGGAGTGTAAAAGCTAGCGGGAGTCAGCGTAAGCAGTTCTTC. Encoded protein: CAWSVKASGSQRKQFF.